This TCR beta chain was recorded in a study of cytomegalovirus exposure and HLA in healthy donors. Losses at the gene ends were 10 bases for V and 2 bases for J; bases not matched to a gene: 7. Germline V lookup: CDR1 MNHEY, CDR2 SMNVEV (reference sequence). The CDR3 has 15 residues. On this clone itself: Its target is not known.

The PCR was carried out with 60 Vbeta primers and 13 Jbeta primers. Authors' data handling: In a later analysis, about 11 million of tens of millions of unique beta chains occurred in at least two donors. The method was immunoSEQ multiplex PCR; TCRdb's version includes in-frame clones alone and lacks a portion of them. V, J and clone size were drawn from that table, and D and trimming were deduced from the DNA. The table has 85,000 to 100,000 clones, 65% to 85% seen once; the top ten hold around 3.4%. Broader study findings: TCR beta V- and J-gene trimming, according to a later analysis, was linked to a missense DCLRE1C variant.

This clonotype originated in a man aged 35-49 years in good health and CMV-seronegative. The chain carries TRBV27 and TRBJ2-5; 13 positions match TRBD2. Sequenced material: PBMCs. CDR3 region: CATQRTSGGQETQYF. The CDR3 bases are TGTGCCACTCAAAGGACTAGCGGGGGTCAAGAGACCCAGTACTTC.